This T cell receptor (beta chain) was sequenced in a study of CD8 T cells in Susac syndrome. An amount of RNA that ranged from roughly 0.5 to 1 ug was reverse transcribed with random hexamers. Amplification of TCR beta CDR3 across 54 Vbeta and 13 Jbeta was performed with immunoSEQ multiplex PCR. TCRdb independently ran MiXCR on the immunoSEQ multiplex PCR reads; one entry per CDR3 protein. Here the sample spans some 120,000 distinct CDR3 sequences, about 94% being singletons. Sequencing of TCR beta was performed on blood CD8+ and CD4+ T cells. CD8+ and CD4+ T cells were negatively isolated; TEMRA cells were FACS-enriched. CDR3 size: 15 residues. V shed 1 base and J shed 3 bases, with 13 bases lying between them. The germline gives CDR1 SGHNT, CDR2 YYREEE (reference sequence).

The TCR originated in a human donor with multiple sclerosis. The sequenced sample consisted of CD4+ T cells from PBMCs. The chain employs TRBV5-4 and TRBJ1-1; tentatively, D is TRBD1 (6 bases). The CDR3, as DNA: TGTGCCAGCAGCTTGCGGCAGGGGATGGACACTGAAGCTTTCTTT. It is translated as CASSLRQGMDTEAFF.